Shown below are 9 T cell receptor beta chains from a single sample sequenced in a study of lung T cells in sarcoidosis with Löfgren's syndrome. TCRdb redid the calling of the reads with MiXCR, one entry per CDR3 protein. The table has tens of thousands of distinct CDR3 sequences, 20% to 25% seen once; the top ten hold about 2.5%. What was sequenced was CD4+ T cells from PBMCs. The receptor source for this set is a human donor with sarcoidosis (Löfgren's syndrome or another form), or a control subject (not recorded which).

This clonotype occurred many times. The chain links TRBV12-3 or TRBV12-4 to TRBJ2-1, with D tentatively TRBD2 (5 bases). The germline V and J ends were trimmed by 5 bases and 9 bases, with 11 bases remaining between them. The CDR3 loop spans 12 amino acids. The CDR3 nucleotides are TGTGCCAGCAGTGCGGAGGAGGCTGAGCAGTTCTTC. Its protein is CASSAEEAEQFF.

Comments on this clonotype: One end of the junction fails to match germline, which may point to a read error. The J gene is TRBJ2-1, the V gene TRBV11-3; D not resolved. The CDR3 covers 14 residues. Germline V CDR1 and CDR2: SGHNT, YENEEA. The CDR3: CAGSSGPEHNEQFF. The CDR3, as DNA: TGTGCCGGCAGCTCCGGGCCGGAGCACAATGAGCAGTTCTTC.

This clonotype has a count of ten or more. V is TRBV7-2 and J is TRBJ2-3; TRBD1 matches 11 bases. The trim removed 5 bases at V and 6 bases at J, leaving 4 bases unmatched. Germline V gene data show CDR1 as SGHTA and CDR2 as FQGNSA. The CDR3 is 14 residues long. CDR3 DNA sequence: TGTGCCAGCAGCAGGACAGGGGGCAAGGATACGCAGTATTTT. It encodes CASSRTGGKDTQYF.

A note on this clonotype: A much bigger clone sits one base away, suggesting this may be a read error. V gene TRBV28 combines with J gene TRBJ2-7; tentative D call: TRBD1 (5 bases). Germline V gene sequence: CDR1 MDHEN, CDR2 SYDVKM. The CDR3 has 15 amino acids. CDR3 nucleotide sequence: TGTACCAGCAGTTTCCCCCAGGGATCCTCCTACGAGCAGTACTTC. It codes for CTSSFPQGSSYEQYF.

With respect to this clonotype: This may arise from a read error, as a much more abundant clone is one base away. The chain uses TRBV6-1 and TRBJ1-2; D ambiguous. The CDR3 extends over 13 amino acids. Trimming took 6 bases from V and 3 from J, leaving 11 bases between them. Per germline, CDR1 MNHNS and CDR2 SASEGT. CDR3 coding DNA: TGTGCCAGCAGCATCCAAGTAGACTATGGCTACACCTTC. This encodes CASSIQVDYGYTF.

This clonotype was counted at least ten times. The rearrangement joins TRBV28 to TRBJ2-2; 13 bases are a match to TRBD2. Trimming removed 6 bases from V and 5 bases from J; junction bases left unmatched: 6. The CDR3 covers 16 residues. Germline V gene data show CDR1 as MDHEN and CDR2 as SYDVKM. As DNA, the CDR3 is TGTGCCAGCAGAAGGACTAGCGGGAGTGGGACCGGGGAGCTGTTTTTT. The encoded protein is CASRRTSGSGTGELFF.

This clonotype was found many times. In nucleotides, the CDR3 is TGTGCCAGCAGTTATCTCCAAATGAACACTGAAGCTTTCTTT. Its translation: CASSYLQMNTEAFF. V gene TRBV6-2 or TRBV6-3 combines with J gene TRBJ1-1; D is ambiguous. V lost 3 bases and J 0 bases, leaving 8 bases between the germline ends. The CDR3 spans 14 residues. Germline values: CDR1 MNHEY, CDR2 SVGEGT.

This clonotype was seen a handful of times. The chain joins TRBV5-1 to TRBJ2-5; no clear D. The CDR3 length is 15 residues. CDR1 SGHRS and CDR2 YFSETQ come from the germline V gene. The V gene lost 4 bases and the J gene lost 5 bases, with 18 bases spanning the gap. CDR3 DNA sequence: TGCGCCAGCAGCAAAAGGACGGAGCCGTGGGAGACCCAGTACTTC. Amino acids: CASSKRTEPWETQYF.

This clonotype was observed many times. The chain recombines TRBV7-7 with TRBJ2-3; D may correspond to TRBD1 or TRBD2 (6 bases each). The germline V and J ends were trimmed by 5 bases and 4 bases, with 13 bases remaining between them. CDR1 is SSHAT, CDR2 FNYEAQ, per germline (reference sequence). The CDR3 has 14 residues. The CDR3 DNA follows: TGTGCCAGCAGCCCTGGGGGGCGGTCAGATACGCAGTATTTT. Translated, it gives CASSPGGRSDTQYF.